The subject of this entry is one T cell receptor (beta chain). Its specificity is not known. The data were taken from a study of cytomegalovirus exposure and HLA in healthy donors. Germline assignment: CDR1 MNHEY and CDR2 SVGAGI. Trimming left V 5 bases short and J 5 bases short, with 15 bases between. This CDR3 comprises 14 residues. Study results and caveats: According to a later analysis, most TCR beta chains associated with CMV appeared HLA-restricted. Reportedly, TCR beta sequences accurately predicted HLA-A and HLA-B alleles in most subjects. Most of the TCR beta V segments (in an earlier analysis) were productive either about 90% or about 30% of the time. The study recorded around 160 TCR beta chains that were cytomegalovirus-associated.

60 Vbeta and 13 Jbeta primers were used in PCR. Clones were sequenced by immunoSEQ multiplex PCR, and TCRdb holds only the in-frame ones, with some missing. Seen here are approximately 120,000 clones, 81% observed once, and the top ten hold around 2.1%. The TCR comes from a woman aged 25 to 39 in good health and CMV-seronegative. Sequencing used PBMCs. This chain uses TRBV6-5 with TRBJ1-2; TRBD1 is a possible D gene (6 bases). The CDR3 coding sequence is TGTGCCAGCAGTCCCTTCACAGGGACATATGGCTACACCTTC. Residues: CASSPFTGTYGYTF.